This section outlines one T cell receptor (beta chain) sequence together with its context. Profiling relied on immunoSEQ multiplex PCR, and the TCRdb table lists in-frame clones only, not all of them. The data hold approximately 93,000 clones, with 80% to 90% observed a single time. The sample belongs to a study of blood T cell repertoires in COVID-19. Background on the study: Specimens from acute and convalescent COVID-19 originated in the United States, Italy and Spain. T cells, B-cell-depleted T cells, or PBMCs supplied cDNA or gDNA.

The source is a human donor in a cohort sampled during active COVID-19. Sequenced sample: peripheral blood.

This chain's CDR3 is CASSEEDSDRGVGTQYF. CDR3 coding DNA: TGTGCCAGCAGTGAAGAGGACTCGGACAGGGGCGTCGGTACGCAGTATTTT. J is TRBJ2-3 and V is TRBV6-1; 9 bases line up with TRBD1. Germline lookup yields CDR1 MNHNS and CDR2 SASEGT. The junction had 13 bases not matched to a gene; V was cut back by 1 base and J by 8 bases. This CDR3 has 17 residues.